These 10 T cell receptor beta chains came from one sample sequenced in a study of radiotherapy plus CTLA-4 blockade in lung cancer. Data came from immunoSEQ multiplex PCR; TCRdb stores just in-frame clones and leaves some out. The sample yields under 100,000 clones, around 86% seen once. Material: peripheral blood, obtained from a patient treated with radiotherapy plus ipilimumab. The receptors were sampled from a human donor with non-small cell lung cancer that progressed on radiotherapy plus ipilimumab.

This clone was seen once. CDR3 protein: CSVGRAGNTEAFF. The CDR3, as DNA: TGCAGCGTTGGGAGGGCAGGAAACACTGAAGCTTTCTTT. The V call is TRBV29-1, the J call TRBJ1-1; no reliable D call. The germline gives CDR1 SQVTM, CDR2 ANQGSEA. Trimming pared 4 bases from V and 2 bases from J, leaving 11 bases between. The CDR3 spans 13 residues.

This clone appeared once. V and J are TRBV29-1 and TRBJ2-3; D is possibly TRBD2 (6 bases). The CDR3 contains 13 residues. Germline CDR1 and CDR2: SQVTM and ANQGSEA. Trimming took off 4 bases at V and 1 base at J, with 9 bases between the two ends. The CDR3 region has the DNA TGCAGCGTTGGTGGAGGGGGCACAGATACGCAGTATTTT. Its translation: CSVGGGGTDTQYF.

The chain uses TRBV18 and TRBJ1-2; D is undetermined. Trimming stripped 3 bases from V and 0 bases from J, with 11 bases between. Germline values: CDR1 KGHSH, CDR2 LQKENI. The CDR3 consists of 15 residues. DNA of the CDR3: TGTGCCAGCTCACCTTCGACACCAACTAACTATGGCTACACCTTC. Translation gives CASSPSTPTNYGYTF.

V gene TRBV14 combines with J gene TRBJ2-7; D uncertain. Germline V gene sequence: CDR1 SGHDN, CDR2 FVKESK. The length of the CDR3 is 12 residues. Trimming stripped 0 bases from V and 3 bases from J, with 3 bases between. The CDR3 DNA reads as TGTGCCAGCAGCCAAGACCGCTACGAGCAGTACTTC. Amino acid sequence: CASSQDRYEQYF.

CDR3 sequence reads: CASSPTGGNDYGYTF. CDR3 bases: TGTGCCAGCAGCCCTACAGGGGGAAACGACTATGGCTACACCTTC. The chain carries TRBV4-2 and TRBJ1-2; 8 bases align to TRBD1. CDR1 is LGHNA, CDR2 YNFKEQ, per germline. The CDR3 has 15 residues. Trimming took 4 bases from V and 3 from J; bases not matched to a gene: 7.

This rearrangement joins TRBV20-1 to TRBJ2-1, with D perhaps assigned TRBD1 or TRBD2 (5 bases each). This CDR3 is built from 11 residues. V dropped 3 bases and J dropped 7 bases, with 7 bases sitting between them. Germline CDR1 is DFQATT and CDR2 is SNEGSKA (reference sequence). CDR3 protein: CSASGTNEQFF. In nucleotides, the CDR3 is TGCAGTGCTAGCGGGACGAATGAGCAGTTCTTC.

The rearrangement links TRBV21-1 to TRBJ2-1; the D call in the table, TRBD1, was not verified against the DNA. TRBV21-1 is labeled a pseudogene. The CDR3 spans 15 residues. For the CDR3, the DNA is TGTGCCAGCAGCAGCCGGGACAGGCCCGTCAATGAGCAGTTCTTC. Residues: CASSSRDRPVNEQFF.

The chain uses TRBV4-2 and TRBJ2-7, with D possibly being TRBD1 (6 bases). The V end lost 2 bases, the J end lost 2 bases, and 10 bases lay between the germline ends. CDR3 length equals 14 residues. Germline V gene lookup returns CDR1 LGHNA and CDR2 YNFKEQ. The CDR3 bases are TGTGCCAGCAGCCAATCAGGACAGACCTACGAGCAGTACTTC. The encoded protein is CASSQSGQTYEQYF.

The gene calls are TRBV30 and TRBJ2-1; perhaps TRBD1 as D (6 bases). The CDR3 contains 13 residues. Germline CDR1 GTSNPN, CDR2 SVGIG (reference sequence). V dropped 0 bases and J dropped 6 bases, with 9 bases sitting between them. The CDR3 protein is CAWSVRGGNEQFF. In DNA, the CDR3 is TGTGCCTGGAGTGTACGAGGGGGCAATGAGCAGTTCTTC.

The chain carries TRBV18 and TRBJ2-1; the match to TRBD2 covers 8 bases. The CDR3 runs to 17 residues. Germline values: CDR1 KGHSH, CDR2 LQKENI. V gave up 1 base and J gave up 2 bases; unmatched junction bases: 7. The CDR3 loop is CASSPRDGRATYNEQFF. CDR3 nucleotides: TGTGCCAGCTCACCACGTGACGGGAGGGCCACCTACAATGAGCAGTTCTTC.